Described below is a single T cell receptor (beta chain) sequence and its context. The target of this receptor is not known. It has no much larger one-base neighbor in the sample; base qualities were not kept. The immunoSEQ Assay, a bias-controlled multiplex PCR, was used to amplify TCRbeta CDR3 regions from genomic DNA. The authors' pipeline ran thus. The number of nucleated cells in each sample was estimated by amplification of reference gene primers within the assay. To quantify the absolute abundance of each unique TCRbeta CDR3 rearrangement, sequence reads were collapsed and filtered. Productive Simpson clonality was computed per sample as the square root of Simpson's diversity index over productive rearrangements. TCRdb took this table from immuneACCESS and kept in-frame rearrangements with V and J called. Such tables lack part of the clones; where checked against another copy, unresolved V genes explain under half of the gap, and the rest is unexplained. V, J and clone size reflect that table, while D and trimming were determined from the DNA. For this sample there are around 700,000 clones; over 80% appear just once. The ten largest clones represent over 0.2% of the sample.

Including cysteine and phenylalanine, the CDR3 has 13 amino acids. This entry keeps only the CDR3 DNA: 39 bases, framed from base 1. Trimming takes 2 bases from V and 6 bases from J, and the germline ends sit 11 bases apart. CDR1 and CDR2 (SEHNR, FQNEAQ) derive from the germline V gene (reference sequence). This sample stems from a study of blood T cell repertoires in COVID-19 (dated by TCRdb to the early 2020s). Regarding the research as a whole: Samples covering the acute and convalescent phases of COVID-19 were provided by collaborators in the United States, Italy and Spain. The prospective study material was composed of cDNA or gDNA derived from T cells, B-cell-depleted T cells, or PBMCs. Subjects who had been exposed to COVID-19, were actively infected with it, or had recovered from it provided the deeply sampled blood TCRbeta repertoires that made up the dataset. The repertoires were released in a freely available public database meant as a resource for research on the immune response to SARS-CoV-2. Samples were obtained from the ongoing ImmuneRACE study (first 160 participants) and from some 1,300 subjects provided by 6 global collaborators. The sample metadata nearly always contained a de-identified subject ID, COVID-19 status, age in years and sex. HLA class I and class II types, where available, came from metadata supplied by the sample provider rather than from assay-based typing. Beyond this particular receptor, the publication reports: How much clinical and demographic metadata was included differed by source and by participant, and the metadata was provided uncurated.

Collaborating institutions collected whole blood in K2EDTA tubes following their own protocols. For TCRbeta analysis, collaborators shipped samples in one of three forms: frozen whole blood, isolated PBMCs, or DNA extracted from either of those sample types. The source of this sequence is a young woman with acute or convalescent COVID-19. The specimen sequenced was peripheral blood. The chain links TRBV7-9 with TRBJ2-7, with the identity of the D gene unclear. The CDR3 reads CASSLPGKSEQYF. The DNA sequence reads TGTGCCAGCAGCTTACCAGGAAAAAGCGAGCAGTACTTC.